This TCR beta chain derives from a study of blood T cells in healthy people across ages. The study, taken as a whole, reports: Per million T cells, TCR beta diversity dropped roughly linearly as age increased. Diversity was higher, and naive CD4+ cells more numerous, in long-lived donors than in aged donors.

It was with a sample-barcoded 5' primer and a J-beta primer mix that a second PCR of roughly 7 to 12 cycles was run. A 12-random-nucleotide template-switch adaptor tagged each cDNA molecule. TCRdb processed the 5' RACE reads anew with MiXCR; each CDR3 protein has one entry. Among 1.5 million to 2 million distinct CDR3 sequences, about 49% were seen once, and the ten largest hold approximately 2.1%. Healthy Caucasian individuals from Russia aged about 6 to 95 were enrolled as donors. This clonotype was detected only a few times. What it recognizes is unknown. V was trimmed by 4 bases and J by 0 bases, leaving 11 bases between them. The CDR3 extends over 15 amino acids. In germline, CDR1 is MNHEY, CDR2 SMNVEV (reference sequence).

The V gene is TRBV27, the J gene TRBJ2-3; no clear D gene. This TCR derives from a middle-aged woman in good health. Sequencing input: blood. DNA of the CDR3: TGTGCCAGCAGTTCCCCAAGGATGAGCACAGATACGCAGTATTTT. Translating it yields CASSSPRMSTDTQYF.